This T cell receptor (beta chain) originates from a study of blood T cell repertoires in COVID-19 (TCRdb year 2020). About the study as a whole: The collaborator samples originated in the United States, Italy and Spain and spanned the acute and convalescent phases of COVID-19. The material from the prospective study consisted of cDNA or gDNA derived from T cells, B-cell-depleted T cells, or PBMCs. Subjects who had been exposed to COVID-19, were actively infected with it, or had recovered from it provided the deeply sampled blood TCRbeta repertoires that made up the dataset. A freely available public database, intended as a resource for researchers studying the immune response to SARS-CoV-2, is where the repertoires were released. Samples were obtained from the ongoing ImmuneRACE study (first 160 participants) and from over a thousand subjects provided by 6 global collaborators. Nearly every sample came with metadata listing a de-identified subject ID, COVID-19 status, age in years and sex. HLA class I and class II types, where available, came from metadata supplied by the sample provider rather than from assay-based typing. General study outcomes and caveats: The quantity of clinical and demographic metadata differed by source and by participant and was supplied without curation.

With regard to this clone: No antigen is known for it. The record has no base qualities; no much larger clone is one base away.

TCRbeta CDR3 regions were amplified from genomic DNA by means of the immunoSEQ Assay, a bias-controlled multiplex PCR. The original methods were these. The number of nucleated cells in each sample was estimated by amplification of reference gene primers within the assay. Sequence reads were collapsed and filtered to measure the absolute abundance of every unique TCRbeta CDR3 rearrangement. For each sample, productive Simpson clonality was calculated as the square root of Simpson's diversity index across productive rearrangements. The table was pulled from immuneACCESS by TCRdb, which kept in-frame rearrangements only. Such tables lose some clones; where checked, under half of the loss comes from unresolved V genes, and the rest has no known cause. The V and J calls and the clone size are those of that table, but D and trimming were determined from the DNA. The sample includes over 200,000 clones, with about 86% observed a single time. 1.5% of the sample rests with the top ten.

The CDR3 covers 12 residues, taking in both the cysteine and the phenylalanine. Left in the record is the CDR3 DNA by itself, 36 bases read in frame from the first base. The germline V gene (reference sequence) specifies LNHNV as CDR1 and YYDKDF as CDR2. Clipping removes 0 bases from V and 18 bases from J, with 5 as the unmatched junction base count. Collaborating institutions collected whole blood in K2EDTA tubes following their own protocols. Collaborator samples were shipped for TCRbeta analysis as frozen whole blood, isolated PBMCs, or DNA extracted from either sample type. The TCR comes from a young man with active or convalescent COVID-19. Material: peripheral blood. Recombination joined TRBV15 with TRBJ1-6; 7 junctional bases match TRBD1. The CDR3 here reads CATSRDQGVPHF. The DNA sequence is given as TGTGCCACCAGCAGAGATCAGGGGGTCCCCCACTTT.